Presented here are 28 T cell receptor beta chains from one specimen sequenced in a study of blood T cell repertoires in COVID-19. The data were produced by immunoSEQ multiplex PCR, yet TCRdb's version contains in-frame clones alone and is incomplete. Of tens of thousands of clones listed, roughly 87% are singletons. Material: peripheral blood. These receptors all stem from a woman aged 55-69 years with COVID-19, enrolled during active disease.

The CDR3 region is CAWDEGRVQETQYF. CDR3 nucleotide sequence: TGTGCCTGGGACGAGGGTAGGGTTCAAGAGACCCAGTACTTC. V and J are TRBV30 and TRBJ2-5; D is perhaps TRBD2 (5 bases). The germline V gene encodes CDR1 GTSNPN and CDR2 SVGIG (reference sequence). This CDR3 is built from 14 residues. Trimming pared 5 bases from V and 2 bases from J, leaving 15 bases between. The full variable domain, its missing parts supplied by reference TRBV30 and TRBJ2-5, is SQTIHQWPATLVQPVGSPLSLECTVEGTSNPNLYWYRQAAGRGLQLLFYSVGIGQISSEVPQNLSASRPQDRQFILSSKKLLLSDSGFYLCAWDEGRVQETQYFGPGTRLLVL.

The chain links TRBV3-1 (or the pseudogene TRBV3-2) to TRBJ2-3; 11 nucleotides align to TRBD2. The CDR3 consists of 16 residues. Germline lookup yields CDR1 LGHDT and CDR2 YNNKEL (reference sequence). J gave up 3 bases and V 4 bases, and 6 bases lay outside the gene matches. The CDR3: CASSRTLAGGTDTQYF. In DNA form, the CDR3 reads TGTGCCAGCAGCCGAACATTAGCGGGAGGGACAGATACGCAGTATTTT.

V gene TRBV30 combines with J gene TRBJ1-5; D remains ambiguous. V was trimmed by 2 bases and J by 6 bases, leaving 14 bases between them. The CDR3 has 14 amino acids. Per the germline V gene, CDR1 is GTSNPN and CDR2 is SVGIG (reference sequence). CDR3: CAWSSRGFSQPQHF. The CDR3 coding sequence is TGTGCCTGGAGTTCACGAGGATTTAGTCAGCCCCAGCATTTT.

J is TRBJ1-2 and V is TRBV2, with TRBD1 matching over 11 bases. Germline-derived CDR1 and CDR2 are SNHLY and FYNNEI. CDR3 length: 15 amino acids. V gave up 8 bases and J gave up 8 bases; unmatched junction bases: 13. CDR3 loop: CASETPGQGVEGYTF. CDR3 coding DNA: TGTGCCAGCGAGACCCCGGGACAGGGGGTGGAAGGCTACACCTTC.

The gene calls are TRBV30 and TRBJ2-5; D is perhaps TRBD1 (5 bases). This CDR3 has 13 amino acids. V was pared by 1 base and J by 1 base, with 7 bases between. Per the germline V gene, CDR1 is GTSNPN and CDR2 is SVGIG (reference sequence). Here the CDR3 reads CAWSGQFQETQYF. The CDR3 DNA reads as TGTGCCTGGAGTGGACAGTTCCAAGAGACCCAGTACTTC.

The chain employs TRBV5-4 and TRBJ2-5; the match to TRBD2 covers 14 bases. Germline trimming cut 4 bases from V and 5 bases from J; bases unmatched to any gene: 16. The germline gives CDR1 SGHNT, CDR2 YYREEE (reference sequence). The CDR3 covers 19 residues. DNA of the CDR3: TGTGCCAGCAGCCCCGACGGCGAGACTAGCGGGGGGGCCGTGGAGACCCAGTACTTC. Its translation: CASSPDGETSGGAVETQYF. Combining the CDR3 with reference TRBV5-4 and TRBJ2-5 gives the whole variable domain ETGVTQSPTHLIKTRGQQVTLRCSSQSGHNTVSWYQQALGQGPQFIFQYYREEENGRGNFPPRFSGLQFPNYSSELNVNALELDDSALYLCASSPDGETSGGAVETQYFGPGTRLLVL.

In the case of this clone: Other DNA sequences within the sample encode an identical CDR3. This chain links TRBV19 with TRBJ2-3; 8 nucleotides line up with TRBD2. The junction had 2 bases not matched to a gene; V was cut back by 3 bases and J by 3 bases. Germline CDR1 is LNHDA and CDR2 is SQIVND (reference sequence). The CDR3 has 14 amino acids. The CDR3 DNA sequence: TGTGCCAGTAGTATCGCGGGGGGAACAGATACGCAGTATTTT. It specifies CASSIAGGTDTQYF.

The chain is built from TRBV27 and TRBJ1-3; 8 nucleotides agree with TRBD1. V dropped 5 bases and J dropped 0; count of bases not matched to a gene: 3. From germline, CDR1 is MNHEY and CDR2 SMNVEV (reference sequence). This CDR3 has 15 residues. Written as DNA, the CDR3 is TGTGCCAGCAGTCCGGACAGGGCCTCTGGAAACACCATATATTTT. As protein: CASSPDRASGNTIYF.

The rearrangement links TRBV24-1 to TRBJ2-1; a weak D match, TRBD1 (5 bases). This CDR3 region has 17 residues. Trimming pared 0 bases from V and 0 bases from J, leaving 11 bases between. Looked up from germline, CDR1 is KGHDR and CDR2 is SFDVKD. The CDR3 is CATSDLGADSSYNEQFF. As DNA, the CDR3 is TGTGCCACCAGTGATTTGGGGGCCGATAGCTCCTACAATGAGCAGTTCTTC.

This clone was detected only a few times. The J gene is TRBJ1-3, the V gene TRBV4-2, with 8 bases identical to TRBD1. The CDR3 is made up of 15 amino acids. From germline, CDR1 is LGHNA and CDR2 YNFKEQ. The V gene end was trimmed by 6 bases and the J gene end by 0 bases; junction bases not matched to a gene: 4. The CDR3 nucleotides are TGTGCCAGCAGACAGGGGGTTGTCTCTGGAAACACCATATATTTT. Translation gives CASRQGVVSGNTIYF.

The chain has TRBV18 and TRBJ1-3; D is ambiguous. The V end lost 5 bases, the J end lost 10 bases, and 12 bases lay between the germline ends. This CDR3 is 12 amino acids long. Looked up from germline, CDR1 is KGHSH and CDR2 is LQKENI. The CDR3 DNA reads TGTGCCAGCTCATCAGACATTGGTACCATATATTTT. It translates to CASSSDIGTIYF.

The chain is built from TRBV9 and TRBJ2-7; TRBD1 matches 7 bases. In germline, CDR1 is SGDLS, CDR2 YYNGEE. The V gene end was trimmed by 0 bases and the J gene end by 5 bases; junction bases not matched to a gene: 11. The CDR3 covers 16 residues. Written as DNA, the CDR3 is TGTGCCAGCAGCGTAGGTATTGGAGACAGGGTAAACGAGCAGTACTTC. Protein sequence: CASSVGIGDRVNEQYF.

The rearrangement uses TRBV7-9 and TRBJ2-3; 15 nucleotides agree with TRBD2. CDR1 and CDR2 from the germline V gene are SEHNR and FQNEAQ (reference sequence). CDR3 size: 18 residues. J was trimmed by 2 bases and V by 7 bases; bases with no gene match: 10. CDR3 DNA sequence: TGTGCCAGCACCCCGGGACTAGCGGGAGGATATTTCACAGATACGCAGTATTTT. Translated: CASTPGLAGGYFTDTQYF.

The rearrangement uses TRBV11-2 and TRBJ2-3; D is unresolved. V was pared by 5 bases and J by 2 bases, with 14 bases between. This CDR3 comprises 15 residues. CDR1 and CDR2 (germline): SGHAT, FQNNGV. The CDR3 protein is CASSISWASTDTQYF. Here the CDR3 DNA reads TGTGCCAGCAGCATCAGTTGGGCCTCCACAGATACGCAGTATTTT.

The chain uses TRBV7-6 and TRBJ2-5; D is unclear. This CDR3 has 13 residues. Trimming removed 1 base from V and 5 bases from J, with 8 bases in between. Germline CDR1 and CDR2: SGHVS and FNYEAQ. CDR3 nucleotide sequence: TGTGCCAGCAGCTTAGACCGGTCGGAGACCCAGTACTTC. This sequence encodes CASSLDRSETQYF.

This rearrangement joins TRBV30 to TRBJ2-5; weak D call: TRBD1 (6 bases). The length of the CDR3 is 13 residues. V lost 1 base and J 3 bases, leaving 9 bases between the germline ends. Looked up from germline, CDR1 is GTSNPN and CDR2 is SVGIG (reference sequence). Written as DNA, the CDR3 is TGTGCCTGGAGTGCTAGACAGGAAGAGACCCAGTACTTC. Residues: CAWSARQEETQYF.

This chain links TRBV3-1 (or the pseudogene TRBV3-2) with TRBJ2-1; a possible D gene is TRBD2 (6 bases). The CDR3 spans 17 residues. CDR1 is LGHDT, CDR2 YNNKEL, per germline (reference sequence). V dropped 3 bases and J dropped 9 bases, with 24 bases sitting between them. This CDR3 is CASSHPSALEGGGEQFF. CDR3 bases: TGTGCCAGCAGCCATCCCAGCGCCCTAGAGGGAGGTGGTGAGCAGTTCTTC.

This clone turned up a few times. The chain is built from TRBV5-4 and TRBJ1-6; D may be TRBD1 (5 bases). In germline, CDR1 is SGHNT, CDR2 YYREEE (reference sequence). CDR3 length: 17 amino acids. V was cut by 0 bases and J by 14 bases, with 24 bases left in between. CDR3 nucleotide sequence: TGTGCCAGCAGCTTGGCCTCACAGGTCCTGAAAATTTTTTCCCTCCACTTT. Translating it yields CASSLASQVLKIFSLHF.

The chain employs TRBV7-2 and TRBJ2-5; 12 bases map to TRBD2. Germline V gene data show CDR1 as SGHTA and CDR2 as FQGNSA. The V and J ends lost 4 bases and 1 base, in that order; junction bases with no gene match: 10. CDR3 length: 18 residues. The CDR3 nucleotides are TGTGCCAGCAGCTCACCAGTCGGACTAGCGGGGCTCCAAGAGACCCAGTACTTC. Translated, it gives CASSSPVGLAGLQETQYF.

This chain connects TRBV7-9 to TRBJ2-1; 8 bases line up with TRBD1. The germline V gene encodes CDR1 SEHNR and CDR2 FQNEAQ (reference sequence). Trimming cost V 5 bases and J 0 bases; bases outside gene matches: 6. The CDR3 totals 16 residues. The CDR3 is CASSGQGWGSYNEQFF. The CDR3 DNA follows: TGTGCCAGCAGCGGACAGGGTTGGGGCTCCTACAATGAGCAGTTCTTC. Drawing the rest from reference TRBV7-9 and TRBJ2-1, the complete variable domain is DTGVSQNPRHKITKRGQNVTFRCDPISEHNRLYWYRQTLGQGPEFLTYFQNEAQLEKSRLLSDRFSAERPKGSFSTLEIQRTEQGDSAMYLCASSGQGWGSYNEQFFGPGTRLTVL.

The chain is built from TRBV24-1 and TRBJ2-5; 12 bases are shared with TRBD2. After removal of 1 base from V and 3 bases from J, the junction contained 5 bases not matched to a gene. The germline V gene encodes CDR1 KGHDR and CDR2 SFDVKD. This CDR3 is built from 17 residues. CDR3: CATSDFGLAGKEETQYF. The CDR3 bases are TGTGCCACCAGTGATTTTGGACTAGCGGGAAAGGAAGAGACCCAGTACTTC.

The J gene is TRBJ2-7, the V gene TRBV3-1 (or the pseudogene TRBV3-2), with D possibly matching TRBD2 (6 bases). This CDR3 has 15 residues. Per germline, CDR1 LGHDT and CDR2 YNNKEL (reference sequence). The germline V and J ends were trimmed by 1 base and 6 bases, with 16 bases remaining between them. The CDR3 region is CASSQGSGGAGEQYF. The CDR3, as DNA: TGTGCCAGCAGCCAAGGGTCAGGCGGGGCGGGCGAGCAGTACTTC.

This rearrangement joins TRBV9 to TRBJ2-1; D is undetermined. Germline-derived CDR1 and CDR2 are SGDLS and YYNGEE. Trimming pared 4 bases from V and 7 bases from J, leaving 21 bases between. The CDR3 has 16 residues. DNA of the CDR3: TGTGCCAGCAGCACCCTGTCACGGAGTCTCCCAAATGAGCAGTTCTTC. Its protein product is CASSTLSRSLPNEQFF.

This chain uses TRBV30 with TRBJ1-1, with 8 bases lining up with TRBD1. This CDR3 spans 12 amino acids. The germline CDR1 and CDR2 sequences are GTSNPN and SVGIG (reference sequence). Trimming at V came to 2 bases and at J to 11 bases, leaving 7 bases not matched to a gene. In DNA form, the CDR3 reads TGTGCCTGGAGTCCGGGACAGGCCTGGGCTTTCTTT. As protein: CAWSPGQAWAFF.

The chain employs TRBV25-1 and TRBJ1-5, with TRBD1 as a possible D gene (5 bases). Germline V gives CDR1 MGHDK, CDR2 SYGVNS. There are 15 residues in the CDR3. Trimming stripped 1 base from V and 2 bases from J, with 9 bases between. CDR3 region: CASSESGGGNQPQHF. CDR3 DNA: TGTGCCAGCAGTGAATCAGGAGGGGGCAATCAGCCCCAGCATTTT.

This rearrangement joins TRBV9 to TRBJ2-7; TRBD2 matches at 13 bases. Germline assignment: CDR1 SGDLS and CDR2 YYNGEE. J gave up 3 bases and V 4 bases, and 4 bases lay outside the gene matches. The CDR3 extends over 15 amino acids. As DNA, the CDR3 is TGTGCCAGCAGCCGGACTAGCGGGAGTGGCTACGAGCAGTACTTC. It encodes CASSRTSGSGYEQYF. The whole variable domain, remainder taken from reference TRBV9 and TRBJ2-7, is DSGVTQTPKHLITATGQRVTLRCSPRSGDLSVYWYQQSLDQGLQFLIQYYNGEERAKGNILERFSAQQFPDLHSELNLSSLELGDSALYFCASSRTSGSGYEQYFGPGTRLTVT.

The CDR3 spells CASSIGTGGAQYF. The CDR3 nucleotides are TGTGCCAGTAGTATAGGGACGGGCGGGGCGCAGTATTTT. J is TRBJ2-3 and V is TRBV19; D is possibly TRBD2 (6 bases). The V end lost 1 base, the J end lost 10 bases, and 12 bases lay between the germline ends. The CDR3 totals 13 residues. From germline, CDR1 is LNHDA and CDR2 SQIVND (reference sequence).

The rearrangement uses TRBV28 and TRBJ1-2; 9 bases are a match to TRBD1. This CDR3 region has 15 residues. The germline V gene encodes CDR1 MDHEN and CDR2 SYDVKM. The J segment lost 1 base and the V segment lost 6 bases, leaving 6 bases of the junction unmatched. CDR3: CASSPGTGINYGYTF. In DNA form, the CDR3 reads TGTGCCAGCAGCCCCGGGACAGGGATTAACTATGGCTACACCTTC.